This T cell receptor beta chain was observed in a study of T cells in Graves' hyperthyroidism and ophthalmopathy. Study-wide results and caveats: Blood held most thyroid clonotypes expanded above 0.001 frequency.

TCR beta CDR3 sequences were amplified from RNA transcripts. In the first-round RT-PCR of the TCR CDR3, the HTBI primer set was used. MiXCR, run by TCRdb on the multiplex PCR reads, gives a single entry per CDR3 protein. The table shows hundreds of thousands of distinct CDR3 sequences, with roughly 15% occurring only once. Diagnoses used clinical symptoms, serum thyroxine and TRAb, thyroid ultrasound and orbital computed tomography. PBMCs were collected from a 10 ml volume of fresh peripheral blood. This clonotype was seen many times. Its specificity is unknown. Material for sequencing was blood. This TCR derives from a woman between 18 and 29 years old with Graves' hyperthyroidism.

The CDR3 here is CASRTLTYGRTDTQYF. The CDR3 bases are TGTGCCAGCAGGACCCTGACCTACGGGCGGACAGATACGCAGTATTTT. The chain uses TRBV12-3 or TRBV12-4 and TRBJ2-3; the D is unclear. This CDR3 has 16 residues. The V and J ends lost 6 bases and 3 bases respectively, with 19 bases between them.